The rows below give T cell receptor beta chains drawn from one sample of a study of blood T cells in healthy people across ages. TCRdb passed the 5' RACE reads through MiXCR, listing each CDR3 protein once. The data show hundreds of thousands of distinct CDR3 sequences, roughly 48% seen once. What was sequenced was blood. The receptors were sampled from a man older than 75 in good health. CDR3s include the opening cysteine and the closing phenylalanine or tryptophan. D genes are given only for firm matches. Size is omitted from some rows. Given values are once, few, many or a class for expanded clones.

length,D,J,size,V,DNA,CDR3
16,TRBD1,TRBJ1-5,.,TRBV6-5,TGTGCCAGCAGAAGAGGGTCAGGGGGCGGGCATCAGCCCCAGCATTTT,CASRRGSGGGHQPQHF
17,.,TRBJ2-5,.,TRBV7-3,TGTGCCAGCAGCTTAACGGATTCAAGTACGGGCCAAGAGACCCAGTACTTC,CASSLTDSSTGQETQYF
14,.,TRBJ2-5,.,TRBV6-2/TRBV6-3,TGTGCCAGCAGTTACCGGGGAAGCGTAGAGACCCAGTACTTC,CASSYRGSVETQYF
17,TRBD2,TRBJ2-5,.,TRBV10-2,TGCGCCAGCAGTGAGTCCGGTCTAGCGGCCTACCAAGAGACCCAGTACTTC,CASSESGLAAYQETQYF
16,TRBD2,TRBJ2-5,.,TRBV6-5,TGTGCCAGTAGTTACGGCGGGAGGAGGGCCTACAATGAGCAGTACTTC,CASSYGGRRAYNEQYF
12,.,TRBJ2-5,.,TRBV2,TGTGCCAGCAGCGGACAGCTGGAGACCCAGTACTTC,CASSGQLETQYF
12,.,TRBJ2-1,.,TRBV6-6,TGTGCCAGCAGCCCCATGGGCTATGAGCAGTTCTTC,CASSPMGYEQFF
16,TRBD1,TRBJ1-1,.,TRBV5-1,TGCGCCAGCAGCATAATACCGGGACAGGGGGACACTGAAGCTTTCTTT,CASSIIPGQGDTEAFF
12,.,TRBJ2-7,many,TRBV6-5,TGTGCCAGCACCCAATTGAATGGCGAGCAGTACTTC,CASTQLNGEQYF
17,.,TRBJ1-1,many,TRBV6-6,TGTGCCAGCAGTTGGGGCAGGGATGTGTGGATGAACACTGAAGCTTTCTTT,CASSWGRDVWMNTEAFF
14,.,TRBJ2-3,few,TRBV6-6,TGTGCCAGCAGTTACACACTTCCCACAGATACGCAGTATTTT,CASSYTLPTDTQYF
14,.,TRBJ1-1,.,TRBV9,TGTGCCAGCAGCTCGGCACAGGGAGGCACTGAAGCTTTCTTT,CASSSAQGGTEAFF
13,.,TRBJ2-7,.,TRBV9,TGTACCAGCAGCAAACTCGGGAGCTACGAGCAGTACTTC,CTSSKLGSYEQYF
14,TRBD1,TRBJ2-7,few,TRBV7-2,TGTGCCAGCAGCGCTACAGGGGGCAGGTACGAGCAGTACTTC,CASSATGGRYEQYF
15,.,TRBJ2-7,.,TRBV25-1,TGTGCCAGCAGTGAATTAGTCACGAGCTCCTACGAGCAGTACTTC,CASSELVTSSYEQYF
15,TRBD1,TRBJ2-7,.,TRBV18,TGTGCCAGCTCACCATGGACAGGGGGTGCTTACGAGCAGTACTTC,CASSPWTGGAYEQYF
16,.,TRBJ2-3,.,TRBV7-2,TGTGCCAGCAGCTCCCACCTTAGCGGAAACACAGATACGCAGTATTTT,CASSSHLSGNTDTQYF
14,.,TRBJ1-4,.,TRBV25-1,TGTGCCAGCAGTGACCCTTGGGGGTACGAAAAACTGTTTTTT,CASSDPWGYEKLFF
12,.,TRBJ2-1,once,TRBV3-1,TGTGCCAGCAGCCAAGTAAAAGAGACCCAGTTCTTC,CASSQVKETQFF
14,TRBD1,TRBJ2-7,.,TRBV28,TGTGCCAGCAGTTTGCAGGGGGCGTTCAAAGAGCAGTACTTC,CASSLQGAFKEQYF
13,TRBD1,TRBJ2-3,many,TRBV7-9,TGTGCCAGCAGCACCCCGACAGGGGGGTGGCAGTATTTT,CASSTPTGGWQYF
14,.,TRBJ2-5,.,TRBV9,TGTGCCAGCAGCCCACCAAGCCCCCGGGAGACCCAGTACTTC,CASSPPSPRETQYF
15,.,TRBJ1-4,.,TRBV27,TGTGCCAGCAGTTTATCACGCGCAACTAATGAAAAACTGTTTTTT,CASSLSRATNEKLFF
15,TRBD2,TRBJ2-3,.,TRBV11-2,TGTGCCAGCAGCTTAATCGTAGCGGGGCTAGATACGCAGTATTTT,CASSLIVAGLDTQYF
14,.,TRBJ2-4,.,TRBV5-1,TGCGCCAGCAGTAAAGGGGGACGGACAAATGAGCAGTACTTC,CASSKGGRTNEQYF
16,.,TRBJ1-1,.,TRBV7-8,TGTGCCAGCAGCTTTGACTCTGCACCCATGAACACTGAAGCTTTCTTT,CASSFDSAPMNTEAFF
14,.,TRBJ1-3,.,TRBV29-1,TGCAGCGTTGTCCAGTCCATCTCTGGAAACACCATATATTTT,CSVVQSISGNTIYF
14,.,TRBJ2-7,many,TRBV6-6,TGTGCCAGCAGGGATGGTCAGAGTGCCTACGAGCAGTACTTC,CASRDGQSAYEQYF
14,.,TRBJ2-3,.,TRBV20-1,TGCAGTGCCCGGCTGGCAAGGGAGTCAGATACGCAGTATTTT,CSARLARESDTQYF
13,.,TRBJ1-2,.,TRBV20-1,TGCAGTGCTAGAGGCATCATGGACGGTGGCTACACCTTC,CSARGIMDGGYTF
15,TRBD2,TRBJ2-5,once,TRBV7-2,TGTGCCAGCAACCTAGCGGGGTTGGGCCCAGAGACCCAGTACTTC,CASNLAGLGPETQYF
19,TRBD2,TRBJ2-1,few,TRBV6-2/TRBV6-3,TGTGCCAGCAGTTACCGCAGGACGGGACTAGCGGGAGTAGCGATTGAGCAGTTCTTC,CASSYRRTGLAGVAIEQFF
16,TRBD1,TRBJ1-2,.,TRBV4-2,TGTGCCAGCAGCCAAGATGGGACAGGGGGCCCCTATGGCTACACCTTC,CASSQDGTGGPYGYTF
15,TRBD1,TRBJ2-7,few,TRBV3-1,TGTGCCAGCAGGGGGAAAGGGACAGGAGTTTTCGAGCAGTACTTC,CASRGKGTGVFEQYF
14,.,TRBJ2-7,.,TRBV27,TGTGCCAGCAGACTCCGGGGACGGGCCTACGAGCAGTACTTC,CASRLRGRAYEQYF
15,.,TRBJ2-7,many,TRBV6-5,TGTGCCAGCAGTTACTCGAGTGGGGATCGCTACGAGCAGTACTTC,CASSYSSGDRYEQYF
14,.,TRBJ2-5,few,TRBV7-3,TGTGCCAGCAGCTTGACGGGGTTACAAGAGACCCAGTACTTC,CASSLTGLQETQYF
16,.,TRBJ2-1,.,TRBV20-1,TGCAGTGCTGTACTCGTCGGGCAGTTCTCCTACAATGAGCAGTTCTTC,CSAVLVGQFSYNEQFF
15,.,TRBJ2-3,.,TRBV3-1,TGTGCCAGCAGCCAGGGTAGCGGCGCTCCGCGGTCGCAGTATTTT,CASSQGSGAPRSQYF
15,.,TRBJ2-1,.,TRBV20-1,TGCAGTGCTGTCGAAAGTGCTAGCTCCTACAATGAGCAGTTCTTC,CSAVESASSYNEQFF
13,.,TRBJ2-1,.,TRBV6-2/TRBV6-3,TGTGCCAGCAGTCGCTCCCCGACATCTAATCAGTTCTTC,CASSRSPTSNQFF
15,TRBD1,TRBJ1-2,few,TRBV7-2,TGTGCCAGCAGCTTAGGACAGGGGGGATATTATGGCTACACCTTC,CASSLGQGGYYGYTF
14,TRBD1,TRBJ2-7,.,TRBV7-9,TGTGCCAGCAGCACACCGGGACAGACCTACGAGCAGTACTTC,CASSTPGQTYEQYF
14,TRBD2,TRBJ2-1,.,TRBV20-1,TGCAGTGCTTGGCCGGGACTAGCGGGCAATGAGCAGTTCTTC,CSAWPGLAGNEQFF
17,TRBD1,TRBJ1-5,.,TRBV6-6,TGTGCCAGCAGTCCCGGGACAGAGATGTATAGCAATCAGCCCCAGCATTTT,CASSPGTEMYSNQPQHF